The T cell receptor (beta chain) under discussion was sequenced for a study of patients and donors after allogeneic stem cell transplantation. TCRdb itself ran the RT-PCR reads through MiXCR, one entry per CDR3 protein. The sample records about 160,000 distinct CDR3 sequences, approximately 25% being singletons. V lost 5 bases and J lost 6, with 14 bases in between. The CDR3 totals 14 residues. Germline V lookup: CDR1 MNHEY, CDR2 SVGEGT. This TCR was recovered from a human donor who was either an allogeneic HSCT recipient or a stem cell or donor lymphocyte infusion donor (not recorded which). It is not recorded whose cells these are; they may come from a transplant donor. The sequenced material came from blood, either unsorted or a sorted T cell fraction (not recorded which). J is TRBJ2-1 and V is TRBV6-2 or TRBV6-3; D unclear. CDR3 in DNA: TGTGCCAGCAGTCCTGACCCTATGAGCAATGAGCAGTTCTTC. This codes for CASSPDPMSNEQFF.